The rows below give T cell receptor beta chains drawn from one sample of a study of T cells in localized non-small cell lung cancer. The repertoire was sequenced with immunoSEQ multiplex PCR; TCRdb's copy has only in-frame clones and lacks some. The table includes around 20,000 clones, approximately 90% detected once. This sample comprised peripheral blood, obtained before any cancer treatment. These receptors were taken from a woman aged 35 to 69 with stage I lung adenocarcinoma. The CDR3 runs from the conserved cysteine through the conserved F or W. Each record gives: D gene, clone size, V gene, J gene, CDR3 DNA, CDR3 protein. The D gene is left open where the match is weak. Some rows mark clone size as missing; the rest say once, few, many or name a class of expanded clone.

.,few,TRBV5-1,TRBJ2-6,TGCGCCAGCAGCCCAAGGGGGGGCTATCTATCTGGGGCCAACGTCCTGACTTTC,CASSPRGGYLSGANVLTF
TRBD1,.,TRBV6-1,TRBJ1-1,TGTGCCAGCAGTGAAGGGGACAGTTCCACTGAAGCTTTCTTT,CASSEGDSSTEAFF
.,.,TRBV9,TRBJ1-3,TGTGCCAGCAGCCTAGGCGGCCGAGAGTCAGGAAACACCATATATTTT,CASSLGGRESGNTIYF
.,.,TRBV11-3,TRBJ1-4,TGTGCCAGCAGCTTAGGACAAGGGGCGGAAAAACTGTTTTTT,CASSLGQGAEKLFF
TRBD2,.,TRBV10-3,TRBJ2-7,TGTGCCATCAGTGGGACTAGCGGGAGGTACGAGCAGTACTTC,CAISGTSGRYEQYF
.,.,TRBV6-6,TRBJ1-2,TGTGCCAGCAGTTACTCAGGGAAGGGCTATGGCTACACCTTC,CASSYSGKGYGYTF
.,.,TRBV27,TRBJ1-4,TGTGCCAGCAGTTCGGGAGCAGGGGTGTGGGAAAAACTGTTTTTT,CASSSGAGVWEKLFF
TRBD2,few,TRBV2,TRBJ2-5,TGTGCCAGCCGGACCGGGGGGGAGACCCAGTACTTC,CASRTGGETQYF
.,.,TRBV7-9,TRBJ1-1,TGTGCCAGCAGCTCCAGGGCCTTGAACACTGAAGCTTTCTTT,CASSSRALNTEAFF
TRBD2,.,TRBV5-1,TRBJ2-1,TGCGCCAGCAGCTTGCCGGCTAGCGGGGGTCACAATGAGCAGTTCTTC,CASSLPASGGHNEQFF
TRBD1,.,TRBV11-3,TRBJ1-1,TGTGCCAGCAGCTTCCTTTCAGGGGGTGAAACTGAAGCTTTCTTT,CASSFLSGGETEAFF
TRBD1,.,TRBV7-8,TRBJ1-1,TGTGCCAGCAGCGCCGACAGGGCCCAAGCTTTCTTT,CASSADRAQAFF
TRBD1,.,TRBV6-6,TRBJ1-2,TGTGCCAGCAGTTGTCAGGACAGGGATTGTTATGGCTACACCTTC,CASSCQDRDCYGYTF
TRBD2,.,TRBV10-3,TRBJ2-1,TGTGCCATCAGCCCCGGGGGGGGGAGCTCCTACAATGAGCAGTTCTTC,CAISPGGGSSYNEQFF
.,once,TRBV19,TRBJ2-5,TGTGCCAGTAGCCCAGGTCAAGAGACCCAGTACTTC,CASSPGQETQYF
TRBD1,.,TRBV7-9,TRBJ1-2,TGTGCCAGCAGCGGGGACAGGGGAGGCTATGGCTACACCTTC,CASSGDRGGYGYTF
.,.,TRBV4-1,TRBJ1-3,TGCGCCAGCAGCCAGAGGGGGGGTATTGAAGTCTCTGGAAACACCATATATTTT,CASSQRGGIEVSGNTIYF
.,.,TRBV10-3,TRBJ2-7,TGTGCCATCGGGGGAAGCTCCTACGAGCAGTACTTC,CAIGGSSYEQYF
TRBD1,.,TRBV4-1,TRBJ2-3,TGCGCCAGCGGACAGGGGGCAGGAACAGATACGCAGTATTTT,CASGQGAGTDTQYF
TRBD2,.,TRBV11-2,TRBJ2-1,TGTGCCAGCAGCTCCCGACTAGCGGGGAATGAGCAGTTCTTC,CASSSRLAGNEQFF
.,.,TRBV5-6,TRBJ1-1,TGTGCCAGCAGCCCCACCGCCTCAGGGAAGAGGAACACTGAAGCTTTCTTT,CASSPTASGKRNTEAFF
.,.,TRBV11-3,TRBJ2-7,TGTGCCAGCAGCTTACTAGGGCACTTGGGTTCGGAGCAGTACTTC,CASSLLGHLGSEQYF
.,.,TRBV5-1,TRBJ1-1,TGCGCCAGCAGCGCGCAACCCGGTCAGAGCAACACTGAAGCTTTCTTT,CASSAQPGQSNTEAFF
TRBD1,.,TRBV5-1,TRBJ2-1,TGCGCCAGCAGCCTGGGACAGGGGGGGGAGCAGTTCTTC,CASSLGQGGEQFF
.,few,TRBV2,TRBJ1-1,TGTGCCAGCAGTTGGACAGTCGACGAGAGGGCTTTCTTT,CASSWTVDERAFF
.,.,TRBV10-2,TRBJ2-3,TGCGCCAGCAGCTCCCTTTCGGGGGTAGGAGATACGCAGTATTTT,CASSSLSGVGDTQYF
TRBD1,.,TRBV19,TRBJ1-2,TGTGCCAGTAGTAACCCGTGGGACAGGGACTATGGCTACACCTTC,CASSNPWDRDYGYTF
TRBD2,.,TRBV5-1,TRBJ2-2,TGCGCCAGCAGCACTGGGACTAGCGGCCTAAACACCGGGGAGCTGTTTTTT,CASSTGTSGLNTGELFF
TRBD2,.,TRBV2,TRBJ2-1,TGTGCCAGCACGGGACTAGCGGGACTCTACAATGAGCAGTTCTTC,CASTGLAGLYNEQFF
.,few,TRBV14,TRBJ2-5,TGTGCCAGCAGCCAACCACCGTGGAGAGGGCGAGACGAGACCCAGTACTTC,CASSQPPWRGRDETQYF
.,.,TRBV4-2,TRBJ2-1,TGTGCCAGCAGCCAAGGGGGATCCCGAAATGAGCAGTTCTTC,CASSQGGSRNEQFF
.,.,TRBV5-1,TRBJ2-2,TGCGCCAGCAGCTTGGAGGGCACCGGGGAGCTGTTTTTT,CASSLEGTGELFF
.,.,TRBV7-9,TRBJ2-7,TGTGCCAGCAGCTCGTGGCTAGCCCGCGGGAAGGAAAACTACGAGCAGTACTTC,CASSSWLARGKENYEQYF